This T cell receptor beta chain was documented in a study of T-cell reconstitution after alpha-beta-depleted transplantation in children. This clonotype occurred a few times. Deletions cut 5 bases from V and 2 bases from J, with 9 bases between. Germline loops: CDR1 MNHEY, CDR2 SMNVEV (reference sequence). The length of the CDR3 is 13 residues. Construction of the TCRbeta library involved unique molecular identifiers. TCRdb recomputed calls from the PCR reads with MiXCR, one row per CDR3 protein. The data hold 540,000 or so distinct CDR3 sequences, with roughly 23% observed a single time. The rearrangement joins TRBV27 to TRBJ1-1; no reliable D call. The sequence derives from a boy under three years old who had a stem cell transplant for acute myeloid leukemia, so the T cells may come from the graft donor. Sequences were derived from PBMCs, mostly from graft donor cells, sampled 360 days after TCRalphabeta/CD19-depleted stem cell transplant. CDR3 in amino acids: CASSIYPNTEAFF. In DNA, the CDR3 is TGTGCCAGCAGTATATACCCCAACACTGAAGCTTTCTTT.